The TCR beta chain under discussion was sequenced for a study of Ad26.COV2.S vaccination and SARS-CoV-2 variants. Study-level information: The donor participated in the COV1001 trial, in its Ad26.COV2.S arm. The study gave Ad26.COV2.S intramuscularly, once or twice 56 days apart.

Documented treatment: about 20 received Ad26.COV2.S at low or high dose, single or two shots; about 5 received placebo; per-sample allocation not given. The study sampled participants on day 63 after the first vaccine or placebo injection. Using immunoSEQ multiplex PCR, the repertoire was profiled, and TCRdb retains in-frame clones only, with some absent. The table has fewer than 400,000 clones, 85% seen once. Note on this clone: The antigen remains undetermined.

Looked up from germline, CDR1 is MGHRA and CDR2 is YSYEKL. The length of the CDR3 is 15 residues. V lost 3 bases to trimming and J lost 0 bases, with 8 bases between them. Broader study findings: Reports say spike-specific CD8+ and CD4+ T cell responses covered substantial breadth after vaccination.

Source: peripheral blood, taken in a trial of Ad26.COV2.S vaccine versus placebo. The V and J genes are TRBV4-1 and TRBJ1-4, with D hard to call. The source of this sequence is a person between 18 and 65 years old who received the Ad26.COV2.S COVID-19 vaccine or a placebo. The CDR3, as DNA: TGCGCCAGCAGCCATTGGTGGGCAACTAATGAAAAACTGTTTTTT. Amino acid sequence: CASSHWWATNEKLFF.